This record concerns one TCR beta chain sequence. The target antigen is unknown. Per the germline V gene, CDR1 is SGHVS and CDR2 is FQNEAQ. This CDR3 has 17 residues. Trimming removed 3 bases from V and 4 bases from J; junction bases left unmatched: 5. Blood draws occurred at baseline, cycle 4 day 1, and cycle 7 day 1. Sequencing used immunoSEQ multiplex PCR; TCRdb keeps in-frame clones, though not all of them. The table has 78,000 or so clones, more than 85% seen once. The record originates from a study of OX40 agonist ivuxolimab in advanced cancers. Across the whole study: The treatment was a fully human IgG2 OX40 agonist, ivuxolimab.

Study-level results: The study did not work out the antigen specificity of the expanded peripheral T cells.

The chain couples TRBV7-8 to TRBJ2-2, with 13 positions matching TRBD2. The sequences come from CD4+ or CD8+ T cells sorted from blood, collected in a trial of the OX40 agonist ivuxolimab. The TCR was taken from an adult with an advanced solid tumor such as melanoma, head and neck, liver or kidney cancer. The CDR3 DNA reads as TGTGCCAGCAGCTTGACGACTAGCGGGGGGCTCACCGGGGAGCTGTTTTTT. This translates into CASSLTTSGGLTGELFF.